Following are 15 T cell receptor beta chains from one sample sequenced in a study of blood T cell repertoires in COVID-19. Assay: immunoSEQ multiplex PCR; the TCRdb copy retains only in-frame clones and omits some. The table includes roughly 440,000 clones, approximately 88% detected once. The material sequenced was peripheral blood. The receptors shown here come from a woman aged 45 to 65 with COVID-19, enrolled during active disease.

The rearrangement uses TRBV12-3 or TRBV12-4 and TRBJ2-7, with D maybe TRBD2 (5 bases). CDR3 length equals 12 residues. The V and J ends lost 4 bases and 4 bases respectively, with 8 bases between them. CDR3 region: CASSSEVYEQYF. CDR3 DNA: TGTGCCAGCAGTTCGGAGGTGTACGAGCAGTACTTC.

The rearrangement joins TRBV7-9 to TRBJ1-1; a possible D gene is TRBD1 (5 bases). CDR3 length: 13 amino acids. Trimming pared 5 bases from V and 1 base from J, leaving 8 bases between. Germline CDR1 and CDR2: SEHNR and FQNEAQ (reference sequence). The CDR3 here is CASSRGTNTEAFF. The CDR3 coding sequence is TGTGCCAGCAGCCGGGGGACGAACACTGAAGCTTTCTTT.

The chain is built from TRBV7-8 and TRBJ2-1; 9 bases match TRBD1. Germline V gene sequence: CDR1 SGHVS, CDR2 FQNEAQ. The CDR3 contains 15 residues. Trimming cost V 0 bases and J 8 bases; bases outside gene matches: 5. The CDR3 coding sequence is TGTGCCAGCAGCTTAGCCCGGGACAGGGTCCATGAGCAGTTCTTC. As protein: CASSLARDRVHEQFF.

The genes are TRBV29-1 and TRBJ2-3, with 8 bases aligning to TRBD2. The CDR3 is 15 residues long. Germline trimming cut 7 bases from V and 2 bases from J; bases unmatched to any gene: 11. Germline lookup yields CDR1 SQVTM and CDR2 ANQGSEA. The CDR3 DNA follows: TGCAGCGCCGGGGGGGGGACTACTATCACAGATACGCAGTATTTT. Translating it yields CSAGGGTTITDTQYF.

In nucleotides, the CDR3 is TGCGCCAGCAGGGCGACAGGGGCGGCCGGGGAGCTGTTTTTT. Translation gives CASRATGAAGELFF. The chain links TRBV4-1 to TRBJ2-2, with TRBD1 matching 8 bases. CDR1 MGHRA and CDR2 YSYEKL come from the germline V gene. The J segment lost 6 bases and the V segment lost 6 bases, leaving 6 bases of the junction unmatched. The CDR3 is 14 residues long.

The chain has TRBV3-1 (or the pseudogene TRBV3-2) and TRBJ2-2; D is ambiguous. Germline V gene data show CDR1 as LGHDT and CDR2 as YNNKEL (reference sequence). Trimming took off 4 bases at V and 5 bases at J, with 8 bases between the two ends. The CDR3 covers 13 residues. CDR3 nucleotide sequence: TGTGCCAGCAGCCTTACACCTACCGGGGAGCTGTTTTTT. This translates into CASSLTPTGELFF.

The chain couples TRBV9 to TRBJ1-6; tentatively, D is TRBD1 (5 bases). V lost 1 base and J 6 bases, leaving 8 bases between the germline ends. The germline CDR1 and CDR2 sequences are SGDLS and YYNGEE. The CDR3 loop spans 14 amino acids. CDR3 protein: CASSVPRANSPLHF. The CDR3 DNA follows: TGTGCCAGCAGCGTACCCAGGGCTAATTCACCCCTCCACTTT.

Here the CDR3 reads CASNLGAYQETQYF. The CDR3 nucleotides are TGTGCCAGCAATTTAGGAGCGTACCAAGAGACCCAGTACTTC. This sequence joins TRBV6-5 and TRBJ2-5; no reliable D call. CDR1 MNHEY and CDR2 SVGAGI come from the germline V gene. CDR3 size: 14 residues. Between the trimmed V and J ends, which lost 7 bases and 0 bases, there was a span of 12 bases.

A few counts support this clone. The J gene is TRBJ1-4, the V gene TRBV7-9; TRBD1 aligns across 7 bases. CDR3 length: 15 amino acids. Germline lookup yields CDR1 SEHNR and CDR2 FQNEAQ (reference sequence). Trimming removed 5 bases from V and 8 bases from J; junction bases left unmatched: 11. The CDR3 sequence is CASSLLTGFGEKLFF. The CDR3 DNA sequence: TGTGCCAGCAGCCTCTTGACAGGGTTCGGAGAAAAACTGTTTTTT.

The chain recombines TRBV5-4 with TRBJ2-3, with D possibly matching TRBD1 (5 bases). The CDR3 runs to 14 residues. V lost 4 bases to trimming and J lost 0 bases, with 9 bases between them. Looked up from germline, CDR1 is SGHNT and CDR2 is YYREEE (reference sequence). The CDR3 region has the DNA TGTGCCAGCAGCCAGGGCCTCAGCACAGATACGCAGTATTTT. Encoded protein: CASSQGLSTDTQYF.

The V gene is TRBV10-3, the J gene TRBJ2-1; 8 nucleotides line up with TRBD2. The CDR3 spans 12 residues. J gave up 5 bases and V 11 bases, and 5 bases lay outside the gene matches. Germline CDR1 ENHRY, CDR2 SYGVKD. CDR3 nucleotides: TGTGCCCACGGGGGGGGAAACAATGAGCAGTTCTTC. Translated, it gives CAHGGGNNEQFF.

The chain is built from TRBV7-6 and TRBJ2-3, with 8 positions matching TRBD1. The junction had 6 bases not matched to a gene; V was cut back by 5 bases and J by 2 bases. Germline CDR1 and CDR2: SGHVS and FNYEAQ. The CDR3 consists of 15 residues. CDR3 loop: CASSVRTGTTDTQYF. The CDR3 DNA reads TGTGCCAGCAGCGTACGGACAGGGACCACAGATACGCAGTATTTT.

The chain couples TRBV11-1 to TRBJ1-2; 9 bases are a match to TRBD1. Per germline, CDR1 SGHAT and CDR2 FQDESV (reference sequence). V shed 5 bases and J 3 bases; nucleotides not matched to a gene: 7. The CDR3 contains 15 residues. The CDR3 spells CASSPTGGRDYGYTF. The DNA of the CDR3 is TGTGCCAGCAGCCCTACAGGGGGCAGGGACTATGGCTACACCTTC.

CDR3 sequence: CASSLGDSNSPLHF. In nucleotides, the CDR3 is TGTGCCAGCAGCTTAGGCGACAGTAATTCACCCCTCCACTTT. This chain connects TRBV7-9 to TRBJ1-6; possibly TRBD1 for D (5 bases). CDR1 is SEHNR, CDR2 FQNEAQ, per germline (reference sequence). V lost 1 base and J 6 bases, leaving 7 bases between the germline ends. The CDR3 totals 14 residues.

This rearrangement joins TRBV13 to TRBJ2-3; possible D gene TRBD2, 5 bases. Germline CDR1 reads PRHDT; CDR2 reads FYEKMQ (reference sequence). The CDR3 is 15 residues long. The ends were cut back, 5 bases at V and 4 bases at J, with 16 bases in the middle. CDR3 residues: CASSQVEAAADTQYF. The DNA of the CDR3 is TGTGCCAGCAGCCAGGTGGAGGCGGCGGCAGATACGCAGTATTTT.